This T cell receptor beta chain was profiled in a study of blood T cell repertoires in COVID-19. Study details: The analysed material was cDNA or gDNA that came from T cells, B-cell-depleted T cells, or PBMCs.

Authors' data handling: From reference gene primer amplification, estimates of nucleated cell counts were derived. The data were produced by immunoSEQ multiplex PCR, yet TCRdb's version contains in-frame clones alone and is incomplete. V and J calls and clone size are those listed in that table; D and trimming were worked out from the DNA. The sample includes about 43,000 clones, about 91% seen only once; the top ten take 15%. CDR1 GTSNPN and CDR2 SVGIG come from the germline V gene (reference sequence). This CDR3 region has 13 residues. After removal of 4 bases from V and 10 bases from J, the junction contained 8 bases not matched to a gene.

The chain is built from TRBV30 and TRBJ1-4, with TRBD1 matching 8 bases. The receptor was isolated from a man aged 55-75 years with active COVID-19. Sequencing used peripheral blood. CDR3 protein: CAWKGQGGGKLFF. CDR3 DNA sequence: TGTGCCTGGAAAGGACAGGGAGGGGGAAAACTGTTTTTT.